A single sample gave rise to the 26 T cell receptor beta chains below, sequenced in a study of graft-versus-host responses after intestinal transplantation. Sequenced by immunoSEQ multiplex PCR; TCRdb stores in-frame clones only, minus some. The data show under 90,000 clones, around 93% seen once. No antigen has been identified for these receptors. The sequences come from unstimulated CD4+ T cells sorted from spleen or lymph node cells, collected before transplant. These receptors all stem from a human donor who was the organ donor for an intestinal transplant.

The J gene is TRBJ2-1, the V gene TRBV28; 8 bases agree with TRBD2. This CDR3 has 14 amino acids. With V trimmed by 8 bases and J by 14 bases, 17 bases remained unmatched. Germline V gene lookup returns CDR1 MDHEN and CDR2 SYDVKM. The CDR3 is CASLAWPAGVGEFF. DNA of the CDR3: TGTGCCAGCCTGGCCTGGCCAGCGGGAGTAGGTGAGTTCTTC.

This clone appeared once. J is TRBJ2-5 and V is TRBV5-5; TRBD2 agrees at 11 bases. V was clipped by 2 bases and J by 5 bases; unmatched bases: 11. There are 17 residues in the CDR3. The germline V gene encodes CDR1 SGHKS and CDR2 YYEKEE (reference sequence). The CDR3 sequence: CASSFDIAGGRTETQYF. The CDR3 DNA reads as TGTGCCAGCAGCTTTGATATAGCGGGGGGGCGGACGGAGACCCAGTACTTC.

This chain uses TRBV28 with TRBJ2-7, with 7 bases aligning to TRBD1. Trimming at V came to 7 bases and at J to 3 bases, leaving 9 bases not matched to a gene. This CDR3 contains 14 residues. CDR1 and CDR2 (germline): MDHEN, SYDVKM. The CDR3 loop reads CASTSPGQFYEQYF. The CDR3 coding sequence is TGTGCCAGCACGTCTCCGGGACAGTTCTACGAGCAGTACTTC. Complete variable domain (other parts from reference TRBV28 and TRBJ2-7): DVKVTQSSRYLVKRTGEKVFLECVQDMDHENMFWYRQDPGLGLRLIYFSYDVKMKEKGDIPEGYSVSREKKERFSLILESASTNQTSMYLCASTSPGQFYEQYFGPGTRLTVT.

This sequence joins TRBV4-2 and TRBJ2-7, with TRBD2 matching over 10 bases. The trim removed 1 base at V and 3 bases at J, leaving 6 bases unmatched. This CDR3 has 16 amino acids. The germline V gene encodes CDR1 LGHNA and CDR2 YNFKEQ. CDR3 DNA: TGTGCCAGCAGCCAAGGTGTAGCGGGGGGCCACTACGAGCAGTACTTC. It specifies CASSQGVAGGHYEQYF.

A single count supports this clone. The chain couples TRBV7-8 to TRBJ2-5; no clear D gene. The germline gives CDR1 SGHVS, CDR2 FQNEAQ. Deletions cut 1 base from V and 4 bases from J, with 7 bases between. CDR3 length: 13 amino acids. The CDR3 reads CASSLGLGETQYF. The CDR3, as DNA: TGTGCCAGCAGCTTAGGGCTTGGAGAGACCCAGTACTTC.

This clone was detected only once. The CDR3 DNA reads as TGTGCCAGCTCACTCATACAGGGGATGAACACTGAAGCTTTCTTT. Encoded protein: CASSLIQGMNTEAFF. The gene calls are TRBV18 and TRBJ1-1, with 7 bases matching TRBD1. Trimming removed 4 bases from V and 0 bases from J; junction bases left unmatched: 5. The CDR3 loop spans 15 amino acids. Germline V gene lookup returns CDR1 KGHSH and CDR2 LQKENI.

V is TRBV7-9 and J is TRBJ2-1, with TRBD1 matching over 12 bases. CDR3 length: 16 amino acids. With 5 bases clipped from V and 8 bases from J, the junction kept 10 bases outside the gene matches. Germline values: CDR1 SEHNR, CDR2 FQNEAQ (reference sequence). The CDR3, as DNA: TGTGCCAGCAGCCTCCGTACGGGACAGGGGGCCTATGAGCAGTTCTTC. This sequence encodes CASSLRTGQGAYEQFF.

In this sample, this clone turned up a few times. The chain uses TRBV27 and TRBJ1-6; D not certain. Germline V gene data show CDR1 as MNHEY and CDR2 as SMNVEV (reference sequence). Trimming removed 2 bases at V and 7 bases at J, with 6 bases between. The CDR3 extends over 13 amino acids. The CDR3 DNA sequence: TGTGCCAGCAGTTTAAAGCGAAATTCACCCCTCCACTTT. Translated, it gives CASSLKRNSPLHF.

This chain connects TRBV7-2 to TRBJ2-1; perhaps TRBD2 as D (6 bases). This CDR3 comprises 15 residues. The V end lost 1 base, the J end lost 2 bases, and 9 bases lay between the germline ends. The germline gives CDR1 SGHTA, CDR2 FQGNSA. CDR3 region: CASSLDGGTYNEQFF. The CDR3 bases are TGTGCCAGCAGCTTAGACGGGGGTACCTACAATGAGCAGTTCTTC.

The chain is built from TRBV5-1 and TRBJ2-3; the match to TRBD1 covers 8 bases. The V segment lost 4 bases and the J segment 5 bases; nucleotides outside the gene matches: 6. Germline V lookup: CDR1 SGHRS, CDR2 YFSETQ. The CDR3 has 14 residues. Here the CDR3 reads CASSLDRVEDTQYF. CDR3 DNA: TGCGCCAGCAGCCTGGACAGGGTGGAAGATACGCAGTATTTT. The full variable domain, with the rest looked up from reference TRBV5-1 and TRBJ2-3, is KAGVTQTPRYLIKTRGQQVTLSCSPISGHRSVSWYQQTPGQGLQFLFEYFSETQRNKGNFPGRFSGRQFSNSRSEMNVSTLELGDSALYLCASSLDRVEDTQYFGPGTRLTVL.

This clone was seen once. V gene TRBV16 combines with J gene TRBJ1-1, with 9 bases aligning to TRBD1. The germline gives CDR1 KGHSY, CDR2 FQNENV. This CDR3 comprises 16 residues. With V trimmed by 5 bases and J by 2 bases, 9 bases remained unmatched. The CDR3 DNA follows: TGTGCCAGCAGCACCAGACGGACAGGGGCAAACACTGAAGCTTTCTTT. Amino acids: CASSTRRTGANTEAFF.

Regarding this clone: Other DNA sequences from this sample encode an identical CDR3 as well. CDR3 DNA: TGTGCCAGCATAGGGGGACACGCCTCCTCTGGGGCCAACGTCCTGACTTTC. Its translation is CASIGGHASSGANVLTF. The chain recombines TRBV28 with TRBJ2-6; possibly TRBD1 for D (6 bases). Germline V CDR1 and CDR2: MDHEN, SYDVKM. V was clipped by 7 bases and J by 0 bases, with 16 bases between them. This CDR3 has 17 amino acids.

The chain employs TRBV5-4 and TRBJ2-5, with 11 bases matching TRBD2. Trimming took 5 bases from V and 2 from J; bases not matched to a gene: 5. Germline V gene sequence: CDR1 SGHNT, CDR2 YYREEE (reference sequence). CDR3 length: 15 amino acids. The chain's CDR3 is CASSPGLAEQETQYF. The CDR3 DNA is TGTGCCAGCAGTCCGGGACTAGCGGAACAAGAGACCCAGTACTTC. The variable domain in full, with the rest retrieved from reference TRBV5-4 and TRBJ2-5, is ETGVTQSPTHLIKTRGQQVTLRCSSQSGHNTVSWYQQALGQGPQFIFQYYREEENGRGNFPPRFSGLQFPNYSSELNVNALELDDSALYLCASSPGLAEQETQYFGPGTRLLVL.

This clone appeared once. The rearrangement uses TRBV9 and TRBJ2-5; 13 bases align to TRBD2. Matching the DNA end better, TRBJ2-7 makes the J call doubtful. The CDR3 is 15 residues long. Germline lookup yields CDR1 SGDLS and CDR2 YYNGEE. CDR3 amino acids: CASSFGLAGAYEQYF. The CDR3 coding sequence is TGTGCCAGCAGTTTCGGACTAGCGGGGGCCTACGAGCAGTACTTC.

J is TRBJ1-2 and V is TRBV10-3; 11 bases align to TRBD1. Looked up from germline, CDR1 is ENHRY and CDR2 is SYGVKD. This CDR3 has 13 amino acids. Trimming removed 2 bases from V and 7 bases from J; junction bases left unmatched: 0. The CDR3 DNA follows: TGTGCCATCAGTGAGGGGACAGGGGGTGGCTACACCTTC. Its protein product is CAISEGTGGGYTF.

The V and J genes are TRBV5-1 and TRBJ2-5; D unclear. CDR1 is SGHRS, CDR2 YFSETQ, per germline. This CDR3 comprises 13 residues. Trimming shortened V by 1 base and J by 5 bases, and 9 bases separated the two germline ends. The CDR3 loop reads CASSLLFAETQYF. The CDR3 DNA follows: TGCGCCAGCAGCTTGTTGTTCGCGGAGACCCAGTACTTC.

This rearrangement joins TRBV19 to TRBJ1-1, with 9 bases lining up with TRBD1. V trimming: 3 bases; J trimming: 6 bases; junction bases outside the gene matches: 11. Germline CDR1 is LNHDA and CDR2 is SQIVND (reference sequence). This CDR3 spans 16 amino acids. Here the CDR3 reads CASSIPEGQGLSEAFF. The CDR3 bases are TGTGCCAGTAGTATCCCCGAAGGACAGGGGTTGTCTGAAGCTTTCTTT.

This chain connects TRBV5-1 to TRBJ2-3; 8 bases map to TRBD2. CDR1 is SGHRS, CDR2 YFSETQ, per germline. J lost 2 bases, V lost 3 bases, and 5 bases had no gene match. The CDR3 length is 15 residues. The CDR3, as DNA: TGCGCCAGCAGCTCGGGACTAGGGGACACAGATACGCAGTATTTT. Amino acid sequence: CASSSGLGDTDTQYF.

The rearrangement links TRBV19 to TRBJ1-6; D is uncertain. V lost 3 bases to trimming and J lost 7 bases, with 4 bases between them. CDR3 length equals 12 residues. Germline V gene sequence: CDR1 LNHDA, CDR2 SQIVND (reference sequence). CDR3 DNA sequence: TGTGCCAGTAGTATCGTCAATTCACCCCTCCACTTT. It encodes CASSIVNSPLHF. Variable domain in full (rest from reference TRBV19 and TRBJ1-6): DGGITQSPKYLFRKEGQNVTLSCEQNLNHDAMYWYRQDPGQGLRLIYYSQIVNDFQKGDIAEGYSVSREKKESFPLTVTSAQKNPTAFYLCASSIVNSPLHFGNGTRLTVT.

The chain employs TRBV5-1 and TRBJ2-3; D gene uncertain. Germline-derived CDR1 and CDR2 are SGHRS and YFSETQ. V was shortened by 0 bases and J by 0 bases, with 2 bases between the two germline ends. The CDR3 loop spans 13 amino acids. The CDR3 region has the DNA TGCGCCAGCAGCTTGGCTAGCACAGATACGCAGTATTTT. Translated, it gives CASSLASTDTQYF.

The chain uses TRBV7-6 and TRBJ2-3; TRBD2 agrees at 10 bases. V shed 3 bases and J 2 bases; nucleotides not matched to a gene: 11. CDR3 length equals 18 residues. Germline CDR1 reads SGHVS; CDR2 reads FNYEAQ. CDR3 sequence reads: CASSLGLATRGDTDTQYF. The CDR3 bases are TGTGCCAGCAGCTTGGGACTAGCGACGAGGGGGGACACAGATACGCAGTATTTT.

This clone was seen once. The chain joins TRBV19 to TRBJ2-5; possibly TRBD2 for D (6 bases). Germline assignment: CDR1 LNHDA and CDR2 SQIVND (reference sequence). This CDR3 spans 15 amino acids. Trimming removed 2 bases at V and 4 bases at J, with 14 bases between. The CDR3 sequence is CASSISVLATETQYF. CDR3 sequence (DNA): TGTGCCAGTAGTATATCGGTACTAGCCACAGAGACCCAGTACTTC.

V and J are TRBV6-5 and TRBJ2-3; 8 bases line up with TRBD1. The CDR3 is 15 residues long. Unmatched junction bases numbered 5, after V lost 6 bases and J lost 0 bases. The germline CDR1 and CDR2 sequences are MNHEY and SVGAGI. The CDR3 protein is CASRKTGASTDTQYF. In nucleotides, the CDR3 is TGTGCCAGCAGAAAGACAGGGGCTAGCACAGATACGCAGTATTTT.

V usage is TRBV6-5 and J usage is TRBJ2-7; 8 bases agree with TRBD1. Germline V gene data show CDR1 as MNHEY and CDR2 as SVGAGI. Trimming took 0 bases from V and 1 from J; bases not matched to a gene: 5. The CDR3 is made up of 16 amino acids. The CDR3 is CASSYSGRGRSYEQYF. In nucleotides, the CDR3 is TGTGCCAGCAGTTACTCAGGCAGGGGGCGGTCCTACGAGCAGTACTTC.

The chain is built from TRBV6-5 and TRBJ1-2; D possibly corresponds to TRBD1 (5 bases). The CDR3 spans 15 residues. The V gene lost 0 bases and the J gene lost 4 bases, with 12 bases spanning the gap. CDR1 and CDR2 from the germline V gene are MNHEY and SVGAGI. This CDR3 reads CASSYSTQGAYGYTF. In DNA form, the CDR3 reads TGTGCCAGCAGTTACTCGACGCAGGGTGCCTATGGCTACACCTTC.

The genes are TRBV7-3 and TRBJ2-1, with D possibly matching TRBD1 (6 bases). CDR1 SGHTA and CDR2 FQGTGA come from the germline V gene. The CDR3 is 13 residues long. The V and J ends lost 3 bases and 3 bases respectively, with 6 bases between them. The CDR3 DNA follows: TGTGCCAGCAGCTTGACAGGCTACAATGAGCAGTTCTTC. As protein: CASSLTGYNEQFF.